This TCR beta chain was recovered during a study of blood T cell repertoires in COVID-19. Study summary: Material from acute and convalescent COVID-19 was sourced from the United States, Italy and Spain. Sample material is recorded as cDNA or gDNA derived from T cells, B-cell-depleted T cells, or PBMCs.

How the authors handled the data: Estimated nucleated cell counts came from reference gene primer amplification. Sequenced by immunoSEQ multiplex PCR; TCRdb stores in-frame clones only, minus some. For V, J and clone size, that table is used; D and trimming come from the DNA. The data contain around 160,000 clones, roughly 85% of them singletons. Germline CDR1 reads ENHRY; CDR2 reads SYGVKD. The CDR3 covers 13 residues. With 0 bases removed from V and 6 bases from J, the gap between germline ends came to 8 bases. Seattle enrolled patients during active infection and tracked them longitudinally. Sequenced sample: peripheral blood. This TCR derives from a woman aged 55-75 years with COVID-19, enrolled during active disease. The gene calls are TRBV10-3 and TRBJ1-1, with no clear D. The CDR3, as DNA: TGTGCCATCAGTGAGTCAGGGAGGGCTGAAGCTTTCTTT. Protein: CAISESGRAEAFF.